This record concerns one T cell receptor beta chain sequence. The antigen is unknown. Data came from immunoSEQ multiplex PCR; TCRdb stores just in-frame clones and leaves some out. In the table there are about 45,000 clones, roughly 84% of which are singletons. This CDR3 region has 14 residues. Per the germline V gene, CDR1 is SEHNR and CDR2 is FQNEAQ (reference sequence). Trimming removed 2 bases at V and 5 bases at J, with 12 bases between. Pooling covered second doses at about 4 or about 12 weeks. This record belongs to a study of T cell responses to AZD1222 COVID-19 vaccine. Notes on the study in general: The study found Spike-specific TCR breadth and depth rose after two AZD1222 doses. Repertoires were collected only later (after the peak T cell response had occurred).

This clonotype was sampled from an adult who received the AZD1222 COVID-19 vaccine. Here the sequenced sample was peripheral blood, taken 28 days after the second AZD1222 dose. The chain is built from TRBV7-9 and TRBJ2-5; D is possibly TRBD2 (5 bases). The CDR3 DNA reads TGTGCCAGCAGCTTAAACGGGGTCAGGGAGACCCAGTACTTC. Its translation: CASSLNGVRETQYF.